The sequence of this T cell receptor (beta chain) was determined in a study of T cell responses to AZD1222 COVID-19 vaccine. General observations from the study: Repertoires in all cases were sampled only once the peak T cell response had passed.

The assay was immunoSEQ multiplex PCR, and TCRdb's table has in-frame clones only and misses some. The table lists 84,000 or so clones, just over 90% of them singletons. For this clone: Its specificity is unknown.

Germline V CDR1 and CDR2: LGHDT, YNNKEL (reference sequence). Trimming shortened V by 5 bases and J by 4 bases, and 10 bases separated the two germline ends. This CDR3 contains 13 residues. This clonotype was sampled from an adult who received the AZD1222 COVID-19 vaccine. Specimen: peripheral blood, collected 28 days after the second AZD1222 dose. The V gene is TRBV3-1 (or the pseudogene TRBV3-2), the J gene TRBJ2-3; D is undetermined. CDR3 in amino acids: CASSVLTSDTQYF. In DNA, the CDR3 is TGTGCCAGCAGCGTTTTGACTTCAGATACGCAGTATTTT.